This T cell receptor (beta chain) was obtained from a study of cytomegalovirus exposure and HLA in healthy donors. Study-level points and caveats: Other equally common chains were less clonally expanded than HLA-associated TCR beta chains, a later analysis showed. High specificity and sensitivity for cytomegalovirus status were reported for the classifier. Cytomegalovirus association was assigned to 150 to 200 TCR beta chains.

For this clone: Its antigen is currently unknown.

The PCR was carried out with 60 Vbeta primers and 13 Jbeta primers. The data were produced by immunoSEQ multiplex PCR, yet TCRdb's version contains in-frame clones alone and is incomplete. The sample records about 140,000 clones, about 75% being singletons. V dropped 3 bases and J dropped 0; count of bases not matched to a gene: 8. This CDR3 is built from 18 residues. CDR1 is KGHSH and CDR2 is LQKENI in the germline V gene. The sample consisted of PBMCs. The chain is built from TRBV18 and TRBJ2-6; 7 nucleotides match TRBD1. This sequence originates from a woman in her twenties or thirties in good health and CMV-seronegative. This chain's CDR3 is CASSPIAGGSSGANVLTF. The CDR3 bases are TGTGCCAGCTCACCTATCGCAGGGGGAAGCTCTGGGGCCAACGTCCTGACTTTC.